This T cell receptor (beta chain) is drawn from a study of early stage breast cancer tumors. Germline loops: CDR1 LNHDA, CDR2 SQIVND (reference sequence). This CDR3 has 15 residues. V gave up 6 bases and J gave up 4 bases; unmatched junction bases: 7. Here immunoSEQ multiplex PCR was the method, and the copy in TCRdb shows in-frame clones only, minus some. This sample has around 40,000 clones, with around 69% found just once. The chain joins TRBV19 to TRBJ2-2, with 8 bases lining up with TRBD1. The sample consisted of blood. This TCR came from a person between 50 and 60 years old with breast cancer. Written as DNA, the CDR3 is TGTGCCAGTAGACAAACAGGGGGTACCACCGGGGAGCTGTTTTTT. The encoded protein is CASRQTGGTTGELFF.